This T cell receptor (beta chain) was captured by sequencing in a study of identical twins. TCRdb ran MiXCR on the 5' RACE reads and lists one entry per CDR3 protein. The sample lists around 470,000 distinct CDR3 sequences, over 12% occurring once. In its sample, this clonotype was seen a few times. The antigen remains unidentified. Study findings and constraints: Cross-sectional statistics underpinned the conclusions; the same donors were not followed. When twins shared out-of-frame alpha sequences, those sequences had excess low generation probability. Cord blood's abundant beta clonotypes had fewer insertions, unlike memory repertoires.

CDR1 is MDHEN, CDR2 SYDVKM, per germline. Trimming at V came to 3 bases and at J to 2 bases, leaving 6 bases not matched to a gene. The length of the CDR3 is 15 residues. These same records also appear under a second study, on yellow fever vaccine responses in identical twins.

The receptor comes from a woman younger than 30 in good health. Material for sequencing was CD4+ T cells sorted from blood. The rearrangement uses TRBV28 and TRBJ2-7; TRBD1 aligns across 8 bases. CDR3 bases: TGTGCCAGCAGTTTTTTAACAGGGGGTCCCTACGAGCAGTACTTC. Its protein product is CASSFLTGGPYEQYF.